This T cell receptor (beta chain) was captured in a study of cytomegalovirus exposure and HLA in healthy donors. CDR3 size: 14 residues. CDR1 is SEHNR, CDR2 FQNEAQ, per germline (reference sequence). The PCR employed 60 Vbeta primers together with 13 Jbeta primers. Repertoires were generated with immunoSEQ multiplex PCR, while TCRdb's copy carries only in-frame clones and drops some. Here the sample spans around 45,000 clones, under 75% being singletons. The sample was PBMCs. The origin of this receptor is a man aged 25-45 years in good health and CMV-seronegative. The V gene is TRBV7-9, the J gene TRBJ2-5, with 8 bases matching TRBD2. The J call is uncertain, as TRBJ2-7 better fits the DNA end. The CDR3 is CASSYAGRAREQYF. The CDR3 DNA reads TGTGCCAGCAGCTATGCCGGGAGGGCCCGCGAGCAGTACTTC.